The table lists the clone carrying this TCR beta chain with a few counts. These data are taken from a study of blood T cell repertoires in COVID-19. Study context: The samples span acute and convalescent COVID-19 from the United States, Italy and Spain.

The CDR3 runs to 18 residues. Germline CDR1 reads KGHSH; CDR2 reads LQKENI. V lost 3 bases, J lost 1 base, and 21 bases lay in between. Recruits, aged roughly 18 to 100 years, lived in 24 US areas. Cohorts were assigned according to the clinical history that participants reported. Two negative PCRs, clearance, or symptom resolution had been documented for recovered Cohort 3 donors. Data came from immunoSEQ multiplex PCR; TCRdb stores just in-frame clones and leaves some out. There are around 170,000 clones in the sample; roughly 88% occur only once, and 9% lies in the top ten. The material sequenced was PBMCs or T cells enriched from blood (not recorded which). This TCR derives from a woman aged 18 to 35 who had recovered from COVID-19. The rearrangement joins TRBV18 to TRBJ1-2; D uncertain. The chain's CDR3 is CASSPYPITSGVNYGYTF. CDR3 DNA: TGTGCCAGCTCACCCTACCCAATTACCTCGGGAGTTAACTATGGCTACACCTTC.